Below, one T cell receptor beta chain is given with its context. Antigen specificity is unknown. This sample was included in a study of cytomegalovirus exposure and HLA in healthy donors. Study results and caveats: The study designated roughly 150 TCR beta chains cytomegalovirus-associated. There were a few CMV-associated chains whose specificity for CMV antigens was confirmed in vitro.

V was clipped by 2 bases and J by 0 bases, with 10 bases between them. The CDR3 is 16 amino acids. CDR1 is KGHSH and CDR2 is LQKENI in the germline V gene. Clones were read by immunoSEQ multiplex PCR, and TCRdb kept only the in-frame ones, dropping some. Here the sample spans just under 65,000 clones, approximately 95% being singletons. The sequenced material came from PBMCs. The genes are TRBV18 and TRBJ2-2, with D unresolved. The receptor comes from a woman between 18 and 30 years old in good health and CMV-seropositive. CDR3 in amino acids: CASSPLVAANTGELFF. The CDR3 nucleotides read TGTGCCAGCTCACCATTAGTAGCCGCGAACACCGGGGAGCTGTTTTTT.